Below are 26 T cell receptor beta chains sequenced from a single sample in a study of control samples from healthy donors and cancer patients (dated by TCRdb to about 2020). The library was generated by the immunoSEQ multiplex PCR assay. TCRdb obtained this table from immuneACCESS and retained in-frame rearrangements with V and J assigned. These tables miss some clones; where compared with another copy, unresolved V genes account for less than half of the shortfall, and the remainder is unexplained. The sample yields approximately 98,000 clones; approximately 84% were counted once. The top ten clonotypes cover 6% to 8% of the sample. Sample: blood. The source is a young man in good health.

J is TRBJ2-7 and V is TRBV27; D is perhaps TRBD1 (6 bases). The ends were cut back, 2 bases at V and 5 bases at J, with 19 bases in the middle. This CDR3 comprises 16 residues. CDR1 is MNHEY, CDR2 SMNVEV, per germline (reference sequence). CDR3 sequence reads: CASSLIAGTKAHEQYF. DNA of the CDR3: TGTGCCAGCAGTTTAATCGCCGGGACAAAGGCACACGAGCAGTACTTC.

This rearrangement joins TRBV11-2 to TRBJ2-5; 8 bases match TRBD1. This CDR3 is 17 amino acids long. Germline V gene sequence: CDR1 SGHAT, CDR2 FQNNGV. Trimming removed 5 bases from V and 3 bases from J; junction bases left unmatched: 14. The CDR3 sequence is CASSRRGTGQGEETQYF. The CDR3 region has the DNA TGTGCCAGCAGCCGCCGAGGGACAGGACAGGGCGAAGAGACCCAGTACTTC.

The genes are TRBV28 and TRBJ2-7; D not resolved. The CDR3 has 12 amino acids. Trimming stripped 3 bases from V and 4 bases from J, with 7 bases between. The V gene's germline CDR1 is MDHEN and CDR2 SYDVKM. The CDR3 DNA reads as TGTGCCAGCAGTTTCAACTGGTACGAGCAGTACTTC. It specifies CASSFNWYEQYF.

J is TRBJ2-7 and V is TRBV5-1; D is possibly TRBD1 (8 bases). The CDR3 length is 15 residues. V shed 3 bases and J shed 6 bases, with 19 bases lying between them. Germline V gene data show CDR1 as SGHRS and CDR2 as YFSETQ. In DNA form, the CDR3 reads TGCGCCAGCAGCTCAGCGGCAGGGGGCGGGGGCGAGCAGTACGTC. Translation gives CASSSAAGGGGEQYV.

The CDR3 region has the DNA TGTGCCAGCAGCCAATACAGACAGGGGAGCTATGGCTACACCTTC. Residues: CASSQYRQGSYGYTF. The chain has TRBV14 and TRBJ1-2, with 8 bases identical to TRBD1. J gave up 4 bases and V 2 bases, and 6 bases lay outside the gene matches. Germline values: CDR1 SGHDN, CDR2 FVKESK. The CDR3 loop spans 15 amino acids.

The chain is built from TRBV7-7 and TRBJ1-3, with D hard to call. This CDR3 has 15 amino acids. V was shortened by 5 bases and J by 4 bases, with 15 bases between the two germline ends. Germline V gene sequence: CDR1 SSHAT, CDR2 FNYEAQ (reference sequence). In nucleotides, the CDR3 is TGTGCCAGCAGCCCACTTGCGGCGGCGGGAAACACCATATATTTT. Amino acids: CASSPLAAAGNTIYF.

This chain links TRBV19 with TRBJ2-2; D unresolved. The germline gives CDR1 LNHDA, CDR2 SQIVND (reference sequence). This CDR3 contains 16 residues. Trimming stripped 6 bases from V and 1 base from J, with 15 bases between. CDR3 in amino acids: CASRSLSKRNTGELFF. CDR3 DNA: TGTGCCAGTAGGTCCCTTTCAAAGCGGAACACCGGGGAGCTGTTTTTT.

As concerns this clone: The junction shows a germline mismatch at one end, possibly a read error. V is TRBV18 and J is TRBJ2-7; no clear D gene. The germline CDR1 and CDR2 sequences are KGHSH and LQKENI. This CDR3 spans 13 amino acids. The CDR3 reads CASSPPGSDEQYF. In DNA form, the CDR3 reads TGTGCCAGCTCACCACCGGGCTCCGACGAGCAGTACTTC.

This clone was observed a few times. This chain uses TRBV7-2 with TRBJ2-7; possibly TRBD1 for D (5 bases). V shed 3 bases and J shed 3 bases, with 12 bases lying between them. The germline V gene has CDR1 SGHTA and CDR2 FQGNSA. The CDR3 contains 14 residues. The CDR3 loop reads CASSFQGILYEQYV. CDR3 bases: TGTGCCAGCAGCTTCCAGGGAATTCTCTACGAGCAGTACGTC.

The V and J genes are TRBV6-1 and TRBJ1-5; tentative D call: TRBD1 (6 bases). CDR3 length: 15 residues. Germline V gene data show CDR1 as MNHNS and CDR2 as SASEGT. V lost 2 bases to trimming and J lost 11 bases, with 19 bases between them. This CDR3 is CASSEMFEGGQAQHF. Here the CDR3 DNA reads TGTGCCAGCAGTGAAATGTTCGAAGGGGGGCAGGCCCAGCATTTT.

CDR3 bases: TGTGCCAGCAGTCTTTCCGGAGGGGGCTATGGCTACACCTTC. Its protein is CASSLSGGGYGYTF. The chain carries TRBV27 and TRBJ1-2, with D tentatively TRBD1 (6 bases). This CDR3 has 14 residues. Trimming stripped 5 bases from V and 4 bases from J, with 14 bases between. Per the germline V gene, CDR1 is MNHEY and CDR2 is SMNVEV (reference sequence).

The V and J genes are TRBV5-1 and TRBJ1-2; 10 positions match TRBD1. V shed 0 bases, J shed 6 bases, and the junction held 8 bases outside the gene matches. Germline CDR1 SGHRS, CDR2 YFSETQ. The CDR3 is 16 amino acids. The CDR3 DNA sequence: TGCGCCAGCAGCTTGGCCGGACAGGGGGGGGTGGATGGCTACACCTTC. It translates to CASSLAGQGGVDGYTF.

The rearrangement links TRBV3-1 (or the pseudogene TRBV3-2) to TRBJ1-2; the match to TRBD1 covers 7 bases. The CDR3 is made up of 14 amino acids. V trimming: 6 bases; J trimming: 5 bases; junction bases outside the gene matches: 9. Germline CDR1 LGHDT, CDR2 YNNKEL (reference sequence). The CDR3 coding sequence is TGTGCCAGCAGTCCCAGGGGGTCTGGGTATGGCTACACCTTC. Its translation: CASSPRGSGYGYTF.

The chain is built from TRBV3-1 (or the pseudogene TRBV3-2) and TRBJ2-2; D may be TRBD1 (6 bases). The CDR3 length is 14 residues. CDR1 and CDR2 from the germline V gene are LGHDT and YNNKEL (reference sequence). The CDR3 loop is CASRTDPNTGELFF. As DNA, the CDR3 is TGTGCTTCTCGGACAGATCCGAACACCGGGGAGCTGTTTTTT.

The genes are TRBV9 and TRBJ2-3, with D unclear. This CDR3 is built from 12 residues. Germline values: CDR1 SGDLS, CDR2 YYNGEE. The V end was cut by 0 bases, the J end by 3 bases, with 2 bases between. CDR3: CASSVATDTQYF. CDR3 DNA: TGTGCCAGCAGCGTAGCGACAGATACGCAGTATTTT.

The V gene is TRBV7-9, the J gene TRBJ1-1; D unclear. Germline V lookup: CDR1 SEHNR, CDR2 FQNEAQ (reference sequence). The CDR3 runs to 13 residues. The V end lost 3 bases, the J end lost 0 bases, and 5 bases lay between the germline ends. The CDR3 DNA follows: TGTGCCAGCAGCTTCTCCATGAACACTGAAGCTTTCTTT. Translated: CASSFSMNTEAFF.

This sequence joins TRBV13 and TRBJ2-7; maybe TRBD1 (6 bases). The V end lost 4 bases, the J end lost 1 base, and 11 bases lay between the germline ends. The CDR3 is 14 residues long. The germline V gene has CDR1 PRHDT and CDR2 FYEKMQ (reference sequence). This CDR3 is CASSSRDISYEQYF. The CDR3 region has the DNA TGTGCCAGCAGCTCTCGGGACATTTCCTACGAGCAGTACTTC.

The chain combines TRBV5-6 with TRBJ2-1; TRBD2 matches at 10 bases. The CDR3 covers 15 residues. The trim removed 2 bases at V and 7 bases at J, leaving 6 bases unmatched. Germline values: CDR1 SGHDT, CDR2 YYEEEE. CDR3 in DNA: TGTGCCAGCAGCTTAACCGGGACTAGCGTAAATGAGCAGTTCTTC. This translates into CASSLTGTSVNEQFF.

The chain joins TRBV29-1 to TRBJ2-7; 10 nucleotides line up with TRBD1. The CDR3 loop spans 14 amino acids. The germline V gene encodes CDR1 SQVTM and CDR2 ANQGSEA. V lost 5 bases and J lost 5; bases outside the gene matches: 9. CDR3 nucleotide sequence: TGCAGCGTTTTTGCCGGGACAGGGGCCCACGAGCAGTACTTC. It encodes CSVFAGTGAHEQYF.

This chain uses TRBV19 with TRBJ1-6, with a weak D call TRBD1 (5 bases). Germline CDR1 reads LNHDA; CDR2 reads SQIVND (reference sequence). The CDR3 loop spans 13 amino acids. The V gene lost 5 bases and the J gene lost 11 bases, with 13 bases spanning the gap. The CDR3 loop reads CASSGLGPPPLHF. In DNA form, the CDR3 reads TGTGCCAGTAGTGGTTTGGGGCCTCCACCCCTCCACTTT.

This chain links TRBV9 with TRBJ2-3; D possibly corresponds to TRBD2 (6 bases). The CDR3 has 15 residues. With 0 bases removed from V and 6 bases from J, the gap between germline ends came to 14 bases. Germline values: CDR1 SGDLS, CDR2 YYNGEE. The CDR3 nucleotides read TGTGCCAGCAGCGTAGACCCTTTACTAGCTGATACGCAGTATTTT. Its protein is CASSVDPLLADTQYF.

This rearrangement joins TRBV14 to TRBJ1-1; D ambiguous. Germline assignment: CDR1 SGHDN and CDR2 FVKESK. The CDR3 has 15 amino acids. V lost 4 bases to trimming and J lost 1 base, with 13 bases between them. CDR3 bases: TGTGCCAGCAGCCGTCCGAAAATTCCGAACACTGAAGCTTTCTTT. This codes for CASSRPKIPNTEAFF.

The rearrangement uses TRBV7-9 and TRBJ2-3; 8 nucleotides align to TRBD2. This CDR3 has 15 amino acids. The ends lost 2 bases at V and 1 base at J; junction bases unmatched: 2. Germline V gene sequence: CDR1 SEHNR, CDR2 FQNEAQ (reference sequence). The CDR3 loop is CASSLPAGGTDTQYF. CDR3 sequence (DNA): TGTGCCAGCAGCTTACCAGCGGGGGGCACAGATACGCAGTATTTT.

This clone is a singleton in its sample. The chain links TRBV28 to TRBJ1-2; weak D call: TRBD1 (5 bases). The germline V and J ends were trimmed by 6 bases and 8 bases, with 13 bases remaining between them. This CDR3 is 12 amino acids long. Germline CDR1 is MDHEN and CDR2 is SYDVKM. CDR3 in amino acids: CASSSGTWGYTF. DNA of the CDR3: TGTGCCAGCAGCTCAGGGACCTGGGGCTACACCTTC.

The J gene is TRBJ2-5, the V gene TRBV5-5; D is unclear. CDR3 length: 14 amino acids. In germline, CDR1 is SGHKS, CDR2 YYEKEE (reference sequence). The V end lost 0 bases, the J end lost 1 base, and 7 bases lay between the germline ends. Here the CDR3 reads CASSLVPLQETQYF. The CDR3 bases are TGTGCCAGCAGCTTGGTGCCCCTCCAAGAGACCCAGTACTTC.

The rearrangement joins TRBV7-9 to TRBJ1-2; TRBD1 might be the D (6 bases). The CDR3 length is 15 residues. Germline V gene sequence: CDR1 SEHNR, CDR2 FQNEAQ (reference sequence). The germline V and J ends were trimmed by 2 bases and 2 bases, with 12 bases remaining between them. CDR3 sequence: CASSLSSQGNYGYTF. CDR3 nucleotides: TGTGCCAGCAGCTTATCTTCACAGGGAAACTATGGCTACACCTTC.